These 4 T cell receptor beta chains came from one sample sequenced in a study of human T cells and chemical hapten exposure. Using its own MiXCR run on the RACE reads, TCRdb lists one record per CDR3 protein. The data hold roughly 130,000 distinct CDR3 sequences, with over 9% observed a single time. Indicated time point: patch test 3, about 24 weeks after DPC sensitization. Treatment indicated: therapeutic diphenylcyclopropenone sensitization with weekly scalp DPC. Source: whole blood, taken in connection with sensitization to the hapten diphenylcyclopropenone (DPC). Receptors were obtained from a woman in her 50s with alopecia areata. Some clones in this sample may be carry-over from other donors' samples.

This chain connects TRBV3-1 to TRBJ2-5; 11 bases map to TRBD2. The trim removed 1 base at V and 6 bases at J, leaving 10 bases unmatched. Germline V gene data show CDR1 as LGHDT and CDR2 as YNNKEL (reference sequence). The length of the CDR3 is 17 residues. The CDR3 coding sequence is TGTGCCAGCAGCCAAGGGGATAGCGGGGGGGCCGTGCAGACCCAGTACTTC. This translates into CASSQGDSGGAVQTQYF.

This clonotype was found many times. V and J are TRBV29-1 and TRBJ2-5; possibly TRBD2 for D (5 bases). Germline V CDR1 and CDR2: SQVTM, ANQGSEA. The CDR3 has 14 amino acids. V was pared by 4 bases and J by 5 bases, with 17 bases between. The CDR3 DNA reads as TGCAGCGTTGCGGTTTTCCGGAGGTCTGAGACCCAGTACTTC. Translating gives CSVAVFRRSETQYF.

This chain joins TRBV4-3 and TRBJ2-2, with D hard to call. The CDR3 sequence is 14 residues long. Germline V lookup: CDR1 LGHNA, CDR2 YSLEER. With 4 bases removed from V and 1 base from J, the gap between germline ends came to 7 bases. This chain's CDR3 is CASSPYENTGELFF. The CDR3 DNA is TGCGCCAGCAGCCCATACGAGAACACCGGGGAGCTGTTTTTT.

This chain connects TRBV20-1 to TRBJ1-1; 7 nucleotides align to TRBD1. The CDR3 sequence is 13 residues long. Germline V gives CDR1 DFQATT, CDR2 SNEGSKA (reference sequence). V was clipped by 6 bases and J by 5 bases; unmatched bases: 9. CDR3 nucleotide sequence: TGCAGTGCCCCGACAGGGATTGTGACTGAAGCTTTCTTT. This codes for CSAPTGIVTEAFF.